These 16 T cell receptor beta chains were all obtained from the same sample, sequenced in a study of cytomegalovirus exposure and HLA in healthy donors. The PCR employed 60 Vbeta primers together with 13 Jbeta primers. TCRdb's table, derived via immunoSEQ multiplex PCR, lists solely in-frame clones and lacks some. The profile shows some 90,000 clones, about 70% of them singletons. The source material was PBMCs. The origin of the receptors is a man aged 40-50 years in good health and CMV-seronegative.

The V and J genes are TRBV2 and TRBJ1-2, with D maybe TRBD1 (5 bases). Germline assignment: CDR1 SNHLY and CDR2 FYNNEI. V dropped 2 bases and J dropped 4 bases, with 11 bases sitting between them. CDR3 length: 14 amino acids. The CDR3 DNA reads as TGTGCCAGCAGTGAAAACAGGCTCCCCTATGGCTACACCTTC. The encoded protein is CASSENRLPYGYTF.

Here the CDR3 DNA reads TGTGCCAGCAGTCGGACAGCATCAACTAATGAAAAACTGTTTTTT. Its protein product is CASSRTASTNEKLFF. This rearrangement joins TRBV2 to TRBJ1-4; a possible D gene is TRBD1 (6 bases). The V and J ends lost 5 bases and 0 bases respectively, with 10 bases between them. This CDR3 contains 15 residues. Germline V CDR1 and CDR2: SNHLY, FYNNEI. Supplemented by reference TRBV2 and TRBJ1-4, the full variable domain reads EPEVTQTPSHQVTQMGQEVILRCVPISNHLYFYWYRQILGQKVEFLVSFYNNEISEKSEIFDDQFSVERPDGSNFTLKIRSTKLEDSAMYFCASSRTASTNEKLFFGSGTQLSVL.

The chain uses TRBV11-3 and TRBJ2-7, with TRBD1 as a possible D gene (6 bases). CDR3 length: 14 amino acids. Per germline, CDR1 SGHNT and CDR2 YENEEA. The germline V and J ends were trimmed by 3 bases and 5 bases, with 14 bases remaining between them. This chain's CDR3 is CASSLAGASNEQYF. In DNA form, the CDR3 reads TGTGCCAGCAGCTTGGCAGGGGCATCGAACGAGCAGTACTTC. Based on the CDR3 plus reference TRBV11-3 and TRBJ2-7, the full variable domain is EAGVVQSPRYKIIEKKQPVAFWCNPISGHNTLYWYLQNLGQGPELLIRYENEEAVDDSQLPKDRFSAERLKGVDSTLKIQPAELGDSAVYLCASSLAGASNEQYFGPGTRLTVT.

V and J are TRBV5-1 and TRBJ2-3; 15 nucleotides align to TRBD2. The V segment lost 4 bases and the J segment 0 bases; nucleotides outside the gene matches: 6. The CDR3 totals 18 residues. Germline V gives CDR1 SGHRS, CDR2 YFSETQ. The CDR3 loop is CASSMGLAGGGSTDTQYF. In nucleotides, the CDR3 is TGCGCCAGCAGCATGGGACTAGCGGGGGGCGGGAGCACAGATACGCAGTATTTT.

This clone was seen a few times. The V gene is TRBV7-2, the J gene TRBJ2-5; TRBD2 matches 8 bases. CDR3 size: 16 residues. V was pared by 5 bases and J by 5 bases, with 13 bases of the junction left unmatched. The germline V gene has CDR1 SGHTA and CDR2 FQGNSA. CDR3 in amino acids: CASSQDTGGGGETQYF. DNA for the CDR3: TGTGCCAGCAGCCAAGATACGGGGGGGGGCGGTGAGACCCAGTACTTC.

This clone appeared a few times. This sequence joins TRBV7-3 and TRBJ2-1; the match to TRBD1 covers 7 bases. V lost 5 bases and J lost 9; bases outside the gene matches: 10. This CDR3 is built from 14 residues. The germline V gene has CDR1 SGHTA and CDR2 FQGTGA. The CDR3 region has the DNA TGTGCCAGCAGCCCGGGACAGAGATTGGGTGAGCAGTTCTTC. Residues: CASSPGQRLGEQFF.

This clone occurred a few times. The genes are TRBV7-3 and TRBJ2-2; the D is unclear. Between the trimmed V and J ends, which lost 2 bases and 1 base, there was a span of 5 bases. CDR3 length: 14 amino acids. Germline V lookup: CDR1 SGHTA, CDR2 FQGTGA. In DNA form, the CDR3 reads TGTGCCAGCAGCTTATCCTGGAACACCGGGGAGCTGTTTTTT. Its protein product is CASSLSWNTGELFF.

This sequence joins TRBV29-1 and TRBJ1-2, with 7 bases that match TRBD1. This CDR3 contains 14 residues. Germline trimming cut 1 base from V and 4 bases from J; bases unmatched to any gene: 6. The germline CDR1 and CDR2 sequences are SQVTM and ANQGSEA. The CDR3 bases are TGCAGCGTTGAAGGGACAGGAGAGCTCTATGGCTACACCTTC. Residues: CSVEGTGELYGYTF.

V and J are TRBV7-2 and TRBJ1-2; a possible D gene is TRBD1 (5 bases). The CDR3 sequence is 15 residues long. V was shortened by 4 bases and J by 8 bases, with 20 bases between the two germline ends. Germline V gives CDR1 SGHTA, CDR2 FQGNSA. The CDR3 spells CASSSFLSGMYGYTF. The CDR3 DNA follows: TGTGCCAGCAGCTCTTTTCTTTCAGGGATGTACGGCTACACCTTC.

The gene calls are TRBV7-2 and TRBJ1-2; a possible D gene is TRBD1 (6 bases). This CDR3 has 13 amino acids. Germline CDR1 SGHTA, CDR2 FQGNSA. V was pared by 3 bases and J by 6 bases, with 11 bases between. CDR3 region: CASSFITGNGYTF. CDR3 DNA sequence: TGTGCCAGCAGCTTCATAACAGGGAATGGCTACACCTTC.

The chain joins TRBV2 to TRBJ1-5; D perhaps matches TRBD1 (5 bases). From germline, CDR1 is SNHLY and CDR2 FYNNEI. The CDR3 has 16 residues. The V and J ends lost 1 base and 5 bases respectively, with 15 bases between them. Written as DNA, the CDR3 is TGTGCCAGCAGTGAAGGGACCCGGGACTGGCATCAGCCCCAGCATTTT. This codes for CASSEGTRDWHQPQHF.

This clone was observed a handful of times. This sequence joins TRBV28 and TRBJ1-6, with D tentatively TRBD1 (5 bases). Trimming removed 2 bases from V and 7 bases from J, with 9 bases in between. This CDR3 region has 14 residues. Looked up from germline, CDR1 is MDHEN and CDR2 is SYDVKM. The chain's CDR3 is CASSLGQGNSPLHF. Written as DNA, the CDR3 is TGTGCCAGCAGTTTAGGGCAGGGAAATTCACCCCTCCACTTT.

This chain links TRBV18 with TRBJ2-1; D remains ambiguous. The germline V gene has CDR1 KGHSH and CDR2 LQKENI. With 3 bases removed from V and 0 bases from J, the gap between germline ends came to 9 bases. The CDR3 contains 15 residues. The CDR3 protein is CASSPGVGSYNEQFF. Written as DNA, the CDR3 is TGTGCCAGCTCACCGGGCGTTGGCTCCTACAATGAGCAGTTCTTC.

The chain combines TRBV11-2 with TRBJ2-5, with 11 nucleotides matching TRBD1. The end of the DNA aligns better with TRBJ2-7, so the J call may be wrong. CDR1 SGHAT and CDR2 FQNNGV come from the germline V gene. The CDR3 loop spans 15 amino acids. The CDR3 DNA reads TGTGCCAGCAGCTCATTGGGACAGGGGGGTTACGAGCAGTACTTC. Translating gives CASSSLGQGGYEQYF.

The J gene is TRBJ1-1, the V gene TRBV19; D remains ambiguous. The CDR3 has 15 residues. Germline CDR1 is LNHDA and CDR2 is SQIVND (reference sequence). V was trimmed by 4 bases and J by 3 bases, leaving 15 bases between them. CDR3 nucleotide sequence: TGTGCCAGTAGTACCCGGACTCTAAAAGACACTGAAGCTTTCTTT. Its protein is CASSTRTLKDTEAFF.

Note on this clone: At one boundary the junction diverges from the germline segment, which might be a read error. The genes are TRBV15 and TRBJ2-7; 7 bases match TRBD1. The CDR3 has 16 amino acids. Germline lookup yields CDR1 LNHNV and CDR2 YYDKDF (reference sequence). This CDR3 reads CATRRGAGTVSYEQYF. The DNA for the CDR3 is TGTGCCACCAGGAGAGGCGCCGGGACAGTCTCCTACGAGCAGTACTTC.